This TCR beta chain was identified in a study of shared clonotypes between healthy human individuals. Over several immunoSEQ plates, each subset's genomic DNA was distributed in even portions. Using immunoSEQ multiplex PCR, the repertoire was profiled, and TCRdb retains in-frame clones only, with some absent. The sample shows some 490,000 clones, about 85% of them seen only once. After removal of 8 bases from V and 2 bases from J, the junction contained 4 bases not matched to a gene. Germline V gives CDR1 MNHNS, CDR2 SASEGT. The CDR3 is made up of 14 amino acids. Material for sequencing was PBMCs. This TCR derives from a woman in her 40s in good health. Some clones in this sample may be carry-over from other donors' samples. The chain couples TRBV6-1 to TRBJ2-2, with 8 bases identical to TRBD2. This chain's CDR3 is CASGGGINTGELFF. CDR3 DNA: TGTGCCAGCGGCGGGGGGATTAACACCGGGGAGCTGTTTTTT.